This entry is about one T cell receptor beta chain. Its binding antigen is unknown. The input lacks base qualities; no much larger clone sits a single base away. From cysteine to phenylalanine, the CDR3 is 18 amino acids long. CDR3 DNA is the only sequence kept; it has 54 bases, read in frame from the first base. Sequences SGHVS (CDR1) and FQNEAQ (CDR2) are obtained from the germline V gene. At the junction V is shortened by 5 bases and J by 4 bases, with 23 bases in between. The data were taken from a study of blood T cells in healthy people across ages (dated by TCRdb to between 2014 and 2016). Regarding the complete study: In model experiments, template switching captured roughly one uniquely barcoded TCR beta cDNA molecule for every two T cells. Two additional independent replicas of 1 million unique cDNA reads from the same blood draw were analyzed for two donors (one aged 18 to 29 and one aged 80 or older). Donors were grouped into four age groups: young (average about 15 years), middle-aged (roughly 40), aged (about 60) and long-lived (approximately 75). The study measured age-related changes in TCR beta repertoire diversity using deep sequencing normalized with unique cDNA molecular identifiers. To avoid experimental bias, donors of different ages were randomly spread across the sequencing lanes. Summary of the overall study and its limitations: Because profiling used bulk unsorted PBMCs, naive and antigen-experienced compartments could not be compared conclusively. Compared with the aged group, more naive CD4+ T cells, fewer expanded clones and increased TCR diversity were shown by the long-lived group, suggesting age selection. Observed TCR beta diversity correlated strongly with the percentage of naive T cells measured by flow cytometry. Observed TCR beta diversity per million T cells fell roughly linearly with age, and a significant reduction was already apparent by age around 40. Because the CMV infection status of the donors was unknown, age-related changes in expanded clonotypes may potentially have been confounded. Estimates of total diversity from one million sequenced T cells were regarded as lower bounds and underestimates.

The library was made by 5' RACE. This sample was sequenced with an Illumina HiSeq 2500. A second PCR of about 6 to 12 cycles was run with a J-beta primer mix and a sample-barcoded 5' primer. A template-switch 5' adaptor carrying 12 random nucleotides introduced a unique molecular identifier onto each TCR beta cDNA molecule. Each sample yielded at least 2.5 million CDR3-containing paired-end reads. All of the RNA was converted into first-strand cDNA using the Mint cDNA synthesis kit, with a TRBC-specific oligonucleotide serving as the primer. Following uracil-DNA glycosylase treatment, all cDNA underwent a first 18-cycle PCR with the universal primers M1SS and BC2_uni_R. For the original study's pipeline: For normalization, 1 million high-quality reads, each with a distinct molecular identifier, were randomly selected from each sample. Instead of being binned into consensus sequences, reads that shared molecular identifiers were thrown out. MiTCR, with a Q25 quality threshold and the strictest error-elimination algorithm, was used for CDR3 identification, clonotype clustering and error correction. A nonparametric unseen species model with Euler transformation was used to estimate a lower bound on total TCR beta diversity. Using fastp trimming at Q25 and MiXCR clonotype assembly, TCRdb reanalyzed the public sequencing data and kept in-frame beta chains. Each record represents a unique CDR3 protein, reported with the most common genes and DNA among its rows. TCRdb, rather than the study authors, made the V and J calls. Here the sample has around 1.5 million distinct CDR3 sequences; 34% occur a single time. The ten largest clones represent roughly 10% of the sample.

The donors were some 39 Caucasian individuals from Russia, aged roughly 6 to 100 years, who were systemically healthy. Approximately 9 milliliters of peripheral blood were collected from each donor into EDTA-treated Vacutainer tubes. Ficoll-Paque density-gradient centrifugation was used to isolate PBMCs, with at least 7 million per sample. Trizol reagent was used to extract total RNA from the PBMCs, yielding at least 5 micrograms per sample. Naive CD45RAhigh/CD27high T cell percentages were measured by flow cytometry on a PBMC aliquot from every donor. The chain is encoded by TRBV7-8 joined to TRBJ2-2, with the D gene call left open. The receptor was isolated from a woman aged 30 to 39 in good health. Sample: blood. In nucleotide form, the sequence is TGTGCCAGCAGCCCGGATCCGGGTGTTCGCCCGGGCACCGGGGAGCTGTTTTTT. Translation gives CASSPDPGVRPGTGELFF.